The clone carrying this TCR beta chain showed up just a few times. Germline V gene lookup returns CDR1 MDHEN and CDR2 SYDVKM. The CDR3 extends over 15 amino acids. V lost 2 bases and J lost 1; bases outside the gene matches: 5. The data originate from a study of blood T cell repertoires in COVID-19. Profiled with immunoSEQ multiplex PCR; TCRdb holds only in-frame clones, not every one. Of over 200,000 clones detected, approximately 84% appear once; the ten largest clones hold about a sixth. This TCR was recovered from a man aged 18 to 35 who had recovered from COVID-19. Specimen: PBMCs or T cells enriched from blood (not recorded which). This chain links TRBV28 with TRBJ2-7, with 7 nucleotides matching TRBD2. CDR3 in amino acids: CASSLTASGSYEQYF. The CDR3 coding sequence is TGTGCCAGCAGTTTAACTGCTAGCGGTTCCTACGAGCAGTACTTC.